Listed here is a single T cell receptor (beta chain). These data originate in a study of blood T cell repertoires in COVID-19. As for the study in general: COVID-19 samples from acute and convalescent phases originated in the United States, Italy and Spain. PBMCs, B-cell-depleted T cells, or T cells provided the cDNA or gDNA that made up the material.

In the original analysis: Estimation of nucleated cell counts relied on the amplification of reference gene primers. Profiled with immunoSEQ multiplex PCR; TCRdb holds only in-frame clones, not every one. V, J and clone size reflect that table, while D and trimming were determined from the DNA. This repertoire shows 15,000 to 20,000 clones, around 90% found once; its top ten account for just under 50%. The CDR3 sequence is 17 residues long. Germline V gene lookup returns CDR1 SGHNT and CDR2 YYREEE (reference sequence). The ends lost 2 bases at V and 5 bases at J; junction bases unmatched: 11. The specimen sequenced was peripheral blood. The receptor's source is a human donor in a cohort sampled during active COVID-19. This chain uses TRBV5-4 with TRBJ2-7, with 12 bases fitting TRBD2. CDR3 DNA sequence: TGTGCCAGCAGCTTCCTACGAGCTAGCGGGGGGGTCGACGAGCAGTACTTC. Its protein is CASSFLRASGGVDEQYF.